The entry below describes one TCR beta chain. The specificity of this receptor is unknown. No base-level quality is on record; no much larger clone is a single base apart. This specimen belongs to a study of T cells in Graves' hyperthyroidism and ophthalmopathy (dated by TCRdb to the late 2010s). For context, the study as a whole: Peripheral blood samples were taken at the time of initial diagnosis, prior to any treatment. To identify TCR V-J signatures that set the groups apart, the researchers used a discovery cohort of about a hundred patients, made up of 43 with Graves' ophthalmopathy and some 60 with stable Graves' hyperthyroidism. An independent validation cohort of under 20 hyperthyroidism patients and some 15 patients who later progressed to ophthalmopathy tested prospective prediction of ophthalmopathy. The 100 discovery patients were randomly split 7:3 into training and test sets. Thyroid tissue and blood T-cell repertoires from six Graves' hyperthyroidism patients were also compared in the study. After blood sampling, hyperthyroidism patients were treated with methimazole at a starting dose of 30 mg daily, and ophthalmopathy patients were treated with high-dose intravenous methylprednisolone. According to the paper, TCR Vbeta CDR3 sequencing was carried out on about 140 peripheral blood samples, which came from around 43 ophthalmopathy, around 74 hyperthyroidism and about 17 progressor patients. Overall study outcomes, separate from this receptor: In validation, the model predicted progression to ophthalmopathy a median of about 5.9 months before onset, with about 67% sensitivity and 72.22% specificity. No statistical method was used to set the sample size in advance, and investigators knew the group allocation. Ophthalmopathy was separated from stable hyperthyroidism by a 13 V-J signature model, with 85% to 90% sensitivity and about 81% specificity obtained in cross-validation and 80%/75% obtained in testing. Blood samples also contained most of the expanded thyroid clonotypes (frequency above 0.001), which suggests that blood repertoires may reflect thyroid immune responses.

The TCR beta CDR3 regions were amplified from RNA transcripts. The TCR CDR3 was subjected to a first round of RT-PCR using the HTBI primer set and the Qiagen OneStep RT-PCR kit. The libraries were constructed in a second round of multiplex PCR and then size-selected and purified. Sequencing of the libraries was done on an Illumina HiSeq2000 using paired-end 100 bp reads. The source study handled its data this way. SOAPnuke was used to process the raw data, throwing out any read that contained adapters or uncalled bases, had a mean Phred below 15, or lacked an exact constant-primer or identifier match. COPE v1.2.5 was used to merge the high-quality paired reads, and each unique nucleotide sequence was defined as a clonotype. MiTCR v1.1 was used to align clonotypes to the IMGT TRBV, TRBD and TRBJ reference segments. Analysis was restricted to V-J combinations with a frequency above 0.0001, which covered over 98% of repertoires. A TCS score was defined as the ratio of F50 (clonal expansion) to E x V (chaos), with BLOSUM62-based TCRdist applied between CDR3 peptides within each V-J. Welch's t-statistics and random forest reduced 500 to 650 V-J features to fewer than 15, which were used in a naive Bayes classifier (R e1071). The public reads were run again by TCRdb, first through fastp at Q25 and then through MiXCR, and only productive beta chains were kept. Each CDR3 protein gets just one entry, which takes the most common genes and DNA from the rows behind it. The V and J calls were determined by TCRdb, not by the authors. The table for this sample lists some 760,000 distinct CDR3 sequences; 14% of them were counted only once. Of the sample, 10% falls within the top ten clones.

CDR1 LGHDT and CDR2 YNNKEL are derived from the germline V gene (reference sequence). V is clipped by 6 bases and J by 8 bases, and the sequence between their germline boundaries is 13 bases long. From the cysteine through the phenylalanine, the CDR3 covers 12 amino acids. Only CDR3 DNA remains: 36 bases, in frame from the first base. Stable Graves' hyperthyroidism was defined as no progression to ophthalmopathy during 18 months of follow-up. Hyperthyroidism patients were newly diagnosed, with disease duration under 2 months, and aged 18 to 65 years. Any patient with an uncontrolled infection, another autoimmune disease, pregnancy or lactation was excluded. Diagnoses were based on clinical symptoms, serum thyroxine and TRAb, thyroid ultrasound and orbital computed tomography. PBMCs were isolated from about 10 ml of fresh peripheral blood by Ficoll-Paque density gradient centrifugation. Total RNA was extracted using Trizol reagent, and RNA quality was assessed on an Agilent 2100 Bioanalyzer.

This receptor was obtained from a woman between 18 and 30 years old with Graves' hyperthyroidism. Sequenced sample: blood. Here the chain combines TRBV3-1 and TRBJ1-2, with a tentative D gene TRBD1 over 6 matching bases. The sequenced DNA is TGTGCCAGCAGGTCGGGGGCGCGGGGCTACACCTTC. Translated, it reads CASRSGARGYTF.